This TCR beta chain was retrieved from a study of Ad26.COV2.S vaccination and SARS-CoV-2 variants. The repertoire was sequenced with immunoSEQ multiplex PCR; TCRdb's copy has only in-frame clones and lacks some. The sample has 300,000 to 500,000 clones; roughly nine tenths are singletons. This clone has a single count. At one of its ends the junction is not consistent with the germline gene, which may arise from a read error. The treatment: roughly 20 received Ad26.COV2.S at low or high dose, single or two shots; about 5 received placebo; per-sample allocation not given. Sampling happened 63 days after the first vaccine or placebo injection. The germline V gene has CDR1 MNHEY and CDR2 SVGEGT. The CDR3 contains 17 residues.

The genes are TRBV6-2 or TRBV6-3 and TRBJ2-1, with D possibly TRBD1 on 6 matching bases. The input for sequencing was peripheral blood, taken in a trial of Ad26.COV2.S vaccine versus placebo. The sequence was collected from a person between 18 and 65 years old who received the Ad26.COV2.S COVID-19 vaccine or a placebo. CDR3 bases: TGTGCCAGCAGTGACTCGTTGGGGGCAAGTTCCTACAATGAGCAGTTCTTC. Translating it yields CASSDSLGASSYNEQFF.